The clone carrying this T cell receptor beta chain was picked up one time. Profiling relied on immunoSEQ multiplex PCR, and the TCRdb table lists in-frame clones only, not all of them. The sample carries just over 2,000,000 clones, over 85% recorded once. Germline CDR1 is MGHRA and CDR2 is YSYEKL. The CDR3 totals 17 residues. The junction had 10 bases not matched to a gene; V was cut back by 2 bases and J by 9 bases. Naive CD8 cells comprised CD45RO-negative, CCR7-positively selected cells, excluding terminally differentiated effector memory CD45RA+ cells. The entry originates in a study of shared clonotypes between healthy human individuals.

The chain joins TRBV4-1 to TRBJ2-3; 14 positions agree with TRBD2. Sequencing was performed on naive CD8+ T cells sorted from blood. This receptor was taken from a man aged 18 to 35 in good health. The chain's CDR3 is CASSQLTGLAGEGTQYF. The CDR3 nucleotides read TGCGCCAGCAGCCAACTCACGGGACTAGCGGGAGAGGGGACGCAGTATTTT.